The 2 T cell receptor beta chains given below trace back to one sample, sequenced in a study of T cells expressing NK-cell markers. TCRdb reprocessed the 5' RACE reads and stores each CDR3 protein as one record, lacking DNA. The repertoire table contains 400,000 to 550,000 distinct CDR3 sequences. The sequenced sample was blood T cells: a sorted CD56 or NKG2C T cell subset, CD4+ or CD8+ T cells, or bulk PBMC T cells (not recorded which). These receptors were taken from a woman aged 18 to 75 in good health.

The gene calls are TRBV12-3 or TRBV12-4 and TRBJ1-2; TCRdb's D gene call, TRBD1, goes unchecked for lack of DNA. The CDR3 is made up of 14 amino acids. This CDR3 is CASSRDRGDYGYTF.

The CDR3 is CASSSGSPADTQYF. The chain uses TRBV5-1 and TRBJ2-3; TCRdb's D call, TRBD1, is unchecked because there is no DNA. This CDR3 has 14 amino acids. The V gene's germline CDR1 is SGHRS and CDR2 YFSETQ.